The T cell receptor beta chain described here comes from a study of regulatory T cells in long-lasting Graves disease. Study context: Persistent cases took antithyroid drugs over 5 years and stayed TSH receptor antibody positive. General observations from the study: Persistent cases favored TRBV28, TRBJ1-2 and TRBJ2-5.

Sequencing libraries for TCR beta were prepared with iRepertoire HTBI primers and Arm-PCR of CDR3 regions. TCRdb re-called the multiplex PCR reads through MiXCR, storing one row per CDR3 protein. The sample lists about 420,000 distinct CDR3 sequences; roughly a quarter were seen once. V lost 4 bases, J lost 5 bases, and 3 bases stayed unmatched. The CDR3 sequence is 13 residues long. Germline V gives CDR1 LNHNV, CDR2 YYDKDF (reference sequence). The time point: persistent/refractory GD, antithyroid drugs over 5 years with positive TRAb. Generation of the TCR library employed RNA extracted from PBMCs. Regarding this clonotype: Antigen unknown.

The sample in question was peripheral blood mononuclear cells (PBMCs), obtained when the disease was refractory, from a patient treated with antithyroid drugs. This clonotype was sampled from a female donor with Graves disease. V and J are TRBV15 and TRBJ2-7; TRBD1 matches 9 bases. The CDR3 spells CATSNRDRDEQYF. The CDR3 DNA sequence: TGTGCCACCAGCAACCGGGACAGGGACGAGCAGTACTTC.